This TCR beta chain is drawn from a study of CD8 T cells in Susac syndrome. The CD8+ and CD4+ T cells were negatively isolated, with the TEMRA cells enriched by FACS. RNA was extracted with the RNeasy kit, and a quantity of roughly 0.45 to 1 ug was reverse transcribed using random hexamers. MiXCR was run by TCRdb on the immunoSEQ multiplex PCR reads, yielding one entry per CDR3 protein. The data contain roughly 200,000 distinct CDR3 sequences, under 97% of them singletons. V lost 5 bases, J lost 0 bases, and 8 bases stayed unmatched. The length of the CDR3 is 17 residues. Germline V gives CDR1 SGDLS, CDR2 YYNGEE.

The source is a human donor with multiple sclerosis. The chain couples TRBV9 to TRBJ2-1; 10 bases are shared with TRBD1. Sequenced: CD4+ T cells from PBMCs. CDR3: CASRAGTGDSSYNEQFF. The CDR3 DNA reads as TGTGCCAGCAGGGCCGGGACAGGGGACAGCTCCTACAATGAGCAGTTCTTC.